These 11 T cell receptor beta chains came from one sample sequenced in a study of blood T cell repertoires in COVID-19. Generated by immunoSEQ multiplex PCR, the TCRdb table keeps only in-frame clones and is missing some. The sample consists of some 70,000 clones, roughly 80% of them appearing once. Sequenced material: peripheral blood. These receptors all stem from a man in his sixties with COVID-19, enrolled during active disease.

This clone appeared many times. The V call is TRBV5-6, the J call TRBJ1-4, with D maybe TRBD1 (6 bases). V lost 4 bases and J lost 6, with 13 bases in between. Germline CDR1 reads SGHDT; CDR2 reads YYEEEE. The CDR3 runs to 14 residues. The CDR3 bases are TGTGCCAGCAGCAGAGGGGGGGGTCATGAAAAACTGTTTTTT. Protein: CASSRGGGHEKLFF.

The chain recombines TRBV10-3 with TRBJ2-2, with 9 positions matching TRBD1. Germline V gene data show CDR1 as ENHRY and CDR2 as SYGVKD. J was trimmed by 6 bases and V by 11 bases; bases with no gene match: 13. The CDR3 consists of 15 residues. The CDR3 sequence: CASPPGTGFSGELFF. For the CDR3, the DNA is TGTGCCTCCCCCCCCGGGACAGGGTTCTCCGGGGAGCTGTTTTTT.

CDR3 sequence: CAIATGQGVYEQYF. For the CDR3, the DNA is TGTGCCATTGCTACGGGACAGGGTGTCTACGAGCAGTACTTC. V and J are TRBV10-3 and TRBJ2-7; TRBD1 matches at 9 bases. The V gene end was trimmed by 9 bases and the J gene end by 3 bases; junction bases not matched to a gene: 9. Per the germline V gene, CDR1 is ENHRY and CDR2 is SYGVKD. The CDR3 length is 14 residues.

The V call is TRBV4-1, the J call TRBJ2-4; 7 nucleotides match TRBD1. V lost 4 bases, J lost 2 bases, and 8 bases stayed unmatched. The germline CDR1 and CDR2 sequences are MGHRA and YSYEKL. This CDR3 contains 16 residues. CDR3 in DNA: TGCGCCAGCAGCCGGACAGGCGGAGAGACCAAAAACATTCAGTACTTC. It codes for CASSRTGGETKNIQYF.

V usage is TRBV19 and J usage is TRBJ1-1, with D unresolved. The germline CDR1 and CDR2 sequences are LNHDA and SQIVND (reference sequence). CDR3 length equals 13 residues. Trimming removed 7 bases from V and 0 bases from J, with 9 bases in between. The CDR3 DNA reads as TGTGCCAGTATTCAAGCCATGAACACTGAAGCTTTCTTT. Translation: CASIQAMNTEAFF. The full variable domain, completed using reference TRBV19 and TRBJ1-1, is DGGITQSPKYLFRKEGQNVTLSCEQNLNHDAMYWYRQDPGQGLRLIYYSQIVNDFQKGDIAEGYSVSREKKESFPLTVTSAQKNPTAFYLCASIQAMNTEAFFGQGTRLTVV.

This rearrangement joins TRBV19 to TRBJ2-5, with D perhaps TRBD2 (6 bases). The V gene's germline CDR1 is LNHDA and CDR2 SQIVND (reference sequence). Trimming removed 7 bases from V and 4 bases from J, with 13 bases in between. The CDR3 is 13 amino acids. The CDR3 loop reads CASTHGGAETQYF. CDR3 DNA: TGTGCCAGTACCCACGGAGGGGCAGAGACCCAGTACTTC.

This clone was picked up a small number of times. J is TRBJ1-1 and V is TRBV19; 7 bases agree with TRBD1. Germline CDR1 LNHDA, CDR2 SQIVND (reference sequence). The CDR3 consists of 13 residues. V shed 7 bases and J 4 bases; nucleotides not matched to a gene: 6. The CDR3 sequence is CASNRQGATEAFF. In DNA form, the CDR3 reads TGTGCCAGTAATAGACAGGGTGCCACTGAAGCTTTCTTT. Variable domain in full (rest from reference TRBV19 and TRBJ1-1): DGGITQSPKYLFRKEGQNVTLSCEQNLNHDAMYWYRQDPGQGLRLIYYSQIVNDFQKGDIAEGYSVSREKKESFPLTVTSAQKNPTAFYLCASNRQGATEAFFGQGTRLTVV.

The J gene is TRBJ2-3, the V gene TRBV30, with 8 bases that match TRBD1. V trimming: 3 bases; J trimming: 8 bases; junction bases outside the gene matches: 7. This CDR3 is built from 13 residues. CDR1 and CDR2 (germline): GTSNPN, SVGIG (reference sequence). CDR3 coding DNA: TGTGCCTGGAGGCCAGGGGGCGCAGGTACGCAGTATTTT. This gives the protein CAWRPGGAGTQYF.

The V gene is TRBV7-3, the J gene TRBJ1-1; the D is unclear. CDR1 SGHTA and CDR2 FQGTGA come from the germline V gene. V gave up 1 base and J gave up 6 bases, with 12 bases separating them. This CDR3 has 14 residues. The CDR3 DNA is TGTGCCAGCAGCTTAAACGCAGCGACCCCTGAAGCTTTCTTT. Translated, it gives CASSLNAATPEAFF.

J is TRBJ2-3 and V is TRBV2, with TRBD1 matching over 10 bases. J was trimmed by 6 bases and V by 10 bases; bases with no gene match: 10. This CDR3 is 14 amino acids long. Germline-derived CDR1 and CDR2 are SNHLY and FYNNEI. The CDR3 sequence: CATPGQGSGDTQYF. The CDR3 coding sequence is TGTGCCACCCCGGGACAGGGGAGCGGGGATACGCAGTATTTT. Supplemented by reference TRBV2 and TRBJ2-3, the full variable domain reads EPEVTQTPSHQVTQMGQEVILRCVPISNHLYFYWYRQILGQKVEFLVSFYNNEISEKSEIFDDQFSVERPDGSNFTLKIRSTKLEDSAMYFCATPGQGSGDTQYFGPGTRLTVL.

The CDR3 reads CASSIRGQGTGELFF. The CDR3 DNA reads TGTGCCAGTAGTATAAGAGGCCAGGGGACCGGGGAGCTGTTTTTT. V usage is TRBV19 and J usage is TRBJ2-2; D possibly corresponds to TRBD1 (6 bases). The CDR3 extends over 15 amino acids. Germline loops: CDR1 LNHDA, CDR2 SQIVND (reference sequence). V lost 2 bases and J 5 bases, leaving 12 bases between the germline ends.